This T cell receptor beta chain was recorded in a study of CD8+CD57+ T cells in acquired aplastic anemia (dated by TCRdb to the late 2010s). For context, the study as a whole: Extracted DNA from sorted CD4+ and CD8+ cells averaged around 3.2 ug, ranging from about 0.17 to 30 ug. For healthy donor samples, the average read count was about 9.9 million for CD4+ cells and around 12 million for CD8+ cells. The paper as a whole reports these results and caveats: Some 27 CD8+ CDR3 sequences were found in both patients and controls but appeared to be highly expressed in patients and within the immunodominant clones of the patients. CD8+ Simpson's diversity did not differ significantly between patients and healthy controls (P=0.060).

The germline V gene (reference sequence) specifies SEHNR as CDR1 and FQNEAQ as CDR2. The CDR3 holds 15 amino acids from the cysteine to the phenylalanine. Here the CDR3 DNA is all that survives: 45 bases in frame from base 1. Profiling of TCR beta VDJ combinations and CDR3 sequences used genomic DNA as the template. An Illumina HiSeq 2000 was the platform used for TCR repertoire sequencing. As for the authors' bioinformatics: TRBV/TRBJ rearrangement plots, CDR3 size and DJ length profiles, and Simpson's diversity index were used to evaluate the repertoires. The immunodominant clone was defined as the most abundant DNA sequence in deep sequencing data. CDR3 amino acid sequences were checked for sharing across subjects and were also compared against the VDJdb database and published repertoires. TCRdb applied fastp at Q25 and MiXCR to the public reads, then kept only in-frame beta chains. Each record represents a unique CDR3 protein, reported with the most common genes and DNA among its rows. TCRdb, not the authors, supplied the V and J calls. This sample comprises around 180,000 distinct CDR3 sequences, just under 65% of them detected only once. Under 60% of the sample rests with the top ten.

This clonotype was recorded only once. Its antigen is currently not known. The germline gene is not matched at one end of the junction; a read error may be the cause. In the study, sorted CD4+ and CD8+ blood T cells from patients with severe aplastic anemia and from healthy subjects underwent deep sequencing of TCR repertoires. Ficoll-Paque density gradient centrifugation was used to isolate peripheral blood mononuclear cells. Before DNA extraction, CD4+ and CD8+ T cells were sorted with FACS or magnetic beads. The receptor chain draws on TRBV7-9 and TRBJ1-2; matching of 6 bases hints at TRBD1 as the D gene. This receptor was obtained from a human donor in good health. The sequenced material came from sorted CD4+, CD8+, or CD8+CD57+ T cells (not recorded which) from PBMCs. The CDR3 sequence is CASSVAQGSHYGYTF. The bases read TGTGCCAGCAGCGTAGCACAGGGCAGTCACTATGGCTACACCTTC.